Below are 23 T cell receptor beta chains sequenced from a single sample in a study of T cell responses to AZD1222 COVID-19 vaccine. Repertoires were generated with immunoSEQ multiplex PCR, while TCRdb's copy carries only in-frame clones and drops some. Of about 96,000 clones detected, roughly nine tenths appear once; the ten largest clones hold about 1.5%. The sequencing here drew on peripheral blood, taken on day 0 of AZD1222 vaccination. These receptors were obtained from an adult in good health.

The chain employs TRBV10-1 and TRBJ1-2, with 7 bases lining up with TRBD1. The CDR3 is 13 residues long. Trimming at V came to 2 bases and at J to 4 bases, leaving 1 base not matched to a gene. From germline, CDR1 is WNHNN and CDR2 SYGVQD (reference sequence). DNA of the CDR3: TGCGCCAGCAGTGAGACAGGGGCCTATGGCTACACCTTC. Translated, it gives CASSETGAYGYTF.

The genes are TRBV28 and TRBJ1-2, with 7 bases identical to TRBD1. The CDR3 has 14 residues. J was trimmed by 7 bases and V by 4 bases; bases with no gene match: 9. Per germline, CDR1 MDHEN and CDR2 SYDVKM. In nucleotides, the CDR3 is TGTGCCAGCAGTTCACCACCCGGACAGGTTGGCTACACCTTC. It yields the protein CASSSPPGQVGYTF.

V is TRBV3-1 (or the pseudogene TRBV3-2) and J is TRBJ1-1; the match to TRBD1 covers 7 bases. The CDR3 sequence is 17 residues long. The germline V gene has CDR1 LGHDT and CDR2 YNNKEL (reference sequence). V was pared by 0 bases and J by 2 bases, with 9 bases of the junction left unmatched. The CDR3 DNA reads TGTGCCAGCAGCCAAGAAGGTGGGGACAGCCCAAACACTGAAGCTTTCTTT. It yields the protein CASSQEGGDSPNTEAFF.

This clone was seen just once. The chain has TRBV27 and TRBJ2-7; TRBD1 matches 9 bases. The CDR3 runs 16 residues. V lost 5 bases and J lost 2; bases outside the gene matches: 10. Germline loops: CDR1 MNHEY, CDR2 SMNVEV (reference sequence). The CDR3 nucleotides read TGTGCCAGCAGTGCTGTTGACAGGGGGGGCACCTACGAGCAGTACTTC. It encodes CASSAVDRGGTYEQYF.

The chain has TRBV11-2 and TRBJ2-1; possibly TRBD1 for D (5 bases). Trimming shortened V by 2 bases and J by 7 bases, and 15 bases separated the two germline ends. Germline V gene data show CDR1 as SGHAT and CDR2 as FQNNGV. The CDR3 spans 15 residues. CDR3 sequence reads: CASSLRRGQRNEQFF. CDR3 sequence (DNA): TGTGCCAGCAGCTTAAGAAGGGGCCAAAGGAATGAGCAGTTCTTC. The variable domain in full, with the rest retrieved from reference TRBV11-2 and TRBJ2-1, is EAGVAQSPRYKIIEKRQSVAFWCNPISGHATLYWYQQILGQGPKLLIQFQNNGVVDDSQLPKDRFSAERLKGVDSTLKIQPAKLEDSAVYLCASSLRRGQRNEQFFGPGTRLTVL.

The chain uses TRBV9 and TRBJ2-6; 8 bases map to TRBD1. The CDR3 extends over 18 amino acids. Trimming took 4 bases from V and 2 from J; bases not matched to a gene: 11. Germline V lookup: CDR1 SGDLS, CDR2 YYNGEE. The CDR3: CASSSRTGNAPGANVLTF. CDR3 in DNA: TGTGCCAGCAGCAGCCGGACAGGGAACGCCCCTGGGGCCAACGTCCTGACTTTC.

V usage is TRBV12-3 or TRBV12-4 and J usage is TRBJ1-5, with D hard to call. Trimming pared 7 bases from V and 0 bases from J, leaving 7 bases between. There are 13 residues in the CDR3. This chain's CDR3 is CASTQFSNQPQHF. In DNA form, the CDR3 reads TGTGCCAGCACACAGTTTAGCAATCAGCCCCAGCATTTT.

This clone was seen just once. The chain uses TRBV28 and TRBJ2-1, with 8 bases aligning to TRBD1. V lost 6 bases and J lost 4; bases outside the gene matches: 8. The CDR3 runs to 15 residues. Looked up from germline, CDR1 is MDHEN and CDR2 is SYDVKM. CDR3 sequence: CASSNYWTGYNEQFF. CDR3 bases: TGTGCCAGCAGCAACTATTGGACAGGGTACAATGAGCAGTTCTTC. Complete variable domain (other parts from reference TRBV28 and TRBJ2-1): DVKVTQSSRYLVKRTGEKVFLECVQDMDHENMFWYRQDPGLGLRLIYFSYDVKMKEKGDIPEGYSVSREKKERFSLILESASTNQTSMYLCASSNYWTGYNEQFFGPGTRLTVL.

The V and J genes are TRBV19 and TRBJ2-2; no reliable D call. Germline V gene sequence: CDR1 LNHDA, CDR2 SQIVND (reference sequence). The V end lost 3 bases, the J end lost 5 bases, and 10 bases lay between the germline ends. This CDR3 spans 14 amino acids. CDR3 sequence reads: CASSMPPRTGELFF. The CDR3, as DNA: TGTGCCAGTAGTATGCCCCCGAGGACCGGGGAGCTGTTTTTT.

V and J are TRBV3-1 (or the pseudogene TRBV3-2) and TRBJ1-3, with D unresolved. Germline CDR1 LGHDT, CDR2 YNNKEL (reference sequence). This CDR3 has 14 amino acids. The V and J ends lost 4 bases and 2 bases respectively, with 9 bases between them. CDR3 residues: CASSPRWTGNTIYF. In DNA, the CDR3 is TGTGCCAGCAGCCCGCGGTGGACTGGAAACACCATATATTTT.

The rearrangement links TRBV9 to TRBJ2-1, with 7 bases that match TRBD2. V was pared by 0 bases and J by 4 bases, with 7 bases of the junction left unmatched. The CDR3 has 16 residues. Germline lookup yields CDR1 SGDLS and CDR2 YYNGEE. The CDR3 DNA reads TGTGCCAGCAGCGTAGAACCTAGCGGAACTTACAATGAGCAGTTCTTC. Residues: CASSVEPSGTYNEQFF. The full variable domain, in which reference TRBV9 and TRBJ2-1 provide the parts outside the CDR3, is DSGVTQTPKHLITATGQRVTLRCSPRSGDLSVYWYQQSLDQGLQFLIQYYNGEERAKGNILERFSAQQFPDLHSELNLSSLELGDSALYFCASSVEPSGTYNEQFFGPGTRLTVL.

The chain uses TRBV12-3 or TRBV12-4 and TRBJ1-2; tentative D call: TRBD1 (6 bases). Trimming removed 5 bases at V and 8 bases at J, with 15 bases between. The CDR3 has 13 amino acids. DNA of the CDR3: TGTGCCAGCAGTAAGGAAGGGGGAAGAGGCTACACCTTC. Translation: CASSKEGGRGYTF.

CDR3 coding DNA: TGTGCCAGCAGTTTGGGACAGGGGGGCTACAATGAGCAGTTCTTC. This codes for CASSLGQGGYNEQFF. The chain joins TRBV11-3 to TRBJ2-1; 11 nucleotides line up with TRBD1. The CDR3 length is 15 residues. Germline CDR1 and CDR2: SGHNT and YENEEA. Trimming removed 6 bases from V and 3 bases from J; junction bases left unmatched: 4.

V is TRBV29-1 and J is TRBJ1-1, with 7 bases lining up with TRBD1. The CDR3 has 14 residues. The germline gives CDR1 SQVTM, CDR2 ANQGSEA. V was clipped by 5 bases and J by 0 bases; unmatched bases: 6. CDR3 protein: CSVKRGQLNTEAFF. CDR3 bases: TGCAGCGTTAAAAGGGGACAGCTGAACACTGAAGCTTTCTTT.

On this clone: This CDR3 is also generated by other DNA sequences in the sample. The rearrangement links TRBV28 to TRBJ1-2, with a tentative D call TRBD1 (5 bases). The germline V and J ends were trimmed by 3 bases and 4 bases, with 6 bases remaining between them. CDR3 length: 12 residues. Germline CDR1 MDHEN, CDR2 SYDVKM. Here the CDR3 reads CASSFQGYGYTF. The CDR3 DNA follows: TGTGCCAGCAGTTTTCAGGGCTATGGCTACACCTTC.

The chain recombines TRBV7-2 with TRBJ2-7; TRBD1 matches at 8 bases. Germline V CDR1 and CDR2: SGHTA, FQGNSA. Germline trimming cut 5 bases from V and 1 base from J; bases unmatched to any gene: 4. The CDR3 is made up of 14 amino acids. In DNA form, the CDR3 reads TGTGCCAGCAGCCTGCGGACAGGGTCCTACGAGCAGTACTTC. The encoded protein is CASSLRTGSYEQYF.

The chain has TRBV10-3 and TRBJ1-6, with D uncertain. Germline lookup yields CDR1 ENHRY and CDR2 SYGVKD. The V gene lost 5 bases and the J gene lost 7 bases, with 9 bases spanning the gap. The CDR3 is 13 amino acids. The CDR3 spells CAISPDPNSPLHF. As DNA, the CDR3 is TGTGCCATCAGTCCAGATCCGAATTCACCCCTCCACTTT.

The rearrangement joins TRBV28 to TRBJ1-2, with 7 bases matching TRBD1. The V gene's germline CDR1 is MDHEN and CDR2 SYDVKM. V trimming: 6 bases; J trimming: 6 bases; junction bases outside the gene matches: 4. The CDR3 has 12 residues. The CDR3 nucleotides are TGTGCCAGCAGACCGACAGGGAATGGCTACACCTTC. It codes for CASRPTGNGYTF.

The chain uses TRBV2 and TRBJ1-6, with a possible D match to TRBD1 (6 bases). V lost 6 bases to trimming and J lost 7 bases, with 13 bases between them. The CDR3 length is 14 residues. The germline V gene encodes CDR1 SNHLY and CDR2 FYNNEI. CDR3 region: CASRKGGENSPLHF. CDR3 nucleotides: TGTGCCAGCAGGAAGGGGGGAGAGAATTCACCCCTCCACTTT.

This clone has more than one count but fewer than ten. CDR3 loop: CASSTRGGGTDTQYF. The CDR3 region has the DNA TGTGCCAGTAGTACCCGGGGAGGCGGCACAGATACGCAGTATTTT. The chain links TRBV19 to TRBJ2-3, with D possibly being TRBD2 (6 bases). V was cut by 4 bases and J by 1 base, with 12 bases left in between. CDR1 LNHDA and CDR2 SQIVND come from the germline V gene (reference sequence). The CDR3 extends over 15 amino acids.

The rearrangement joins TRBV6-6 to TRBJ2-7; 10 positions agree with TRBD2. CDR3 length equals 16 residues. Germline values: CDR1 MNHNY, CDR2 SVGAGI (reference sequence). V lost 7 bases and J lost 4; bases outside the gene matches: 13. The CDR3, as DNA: TGTGCCAGCACCCCAGGGAGGTCTAGCGGGGGTTACGAGCAGTACTTC. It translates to CASTPGRSSGGYEQYF.

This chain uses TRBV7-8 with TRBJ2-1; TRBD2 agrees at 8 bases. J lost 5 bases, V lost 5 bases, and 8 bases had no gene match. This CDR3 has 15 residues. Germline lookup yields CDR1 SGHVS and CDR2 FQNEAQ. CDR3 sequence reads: CASSDIAAGDNEQFF. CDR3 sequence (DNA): TGTGCCAGCAGCGATATCGCAGCGGGAGACAATGAGCAGTTCTTC.

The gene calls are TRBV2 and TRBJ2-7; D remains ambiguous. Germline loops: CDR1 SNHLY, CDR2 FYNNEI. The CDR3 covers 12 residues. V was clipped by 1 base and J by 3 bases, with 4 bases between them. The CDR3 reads CASSEVFYEQYF. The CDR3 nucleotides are TGTGCCAGCAGTGAAGTGTTCTACGAGCAGTACTTC.